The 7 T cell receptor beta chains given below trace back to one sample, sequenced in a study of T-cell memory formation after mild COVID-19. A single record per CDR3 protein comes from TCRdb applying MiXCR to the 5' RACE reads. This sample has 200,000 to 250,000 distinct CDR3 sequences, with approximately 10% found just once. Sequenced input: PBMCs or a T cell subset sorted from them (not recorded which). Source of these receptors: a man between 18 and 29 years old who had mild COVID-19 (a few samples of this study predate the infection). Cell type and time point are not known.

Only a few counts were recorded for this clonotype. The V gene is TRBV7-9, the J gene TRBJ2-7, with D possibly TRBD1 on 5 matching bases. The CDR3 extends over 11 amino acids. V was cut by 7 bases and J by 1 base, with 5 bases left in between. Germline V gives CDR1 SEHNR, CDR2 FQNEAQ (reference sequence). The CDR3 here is CASTGSYEQYF. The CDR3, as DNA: TGTGCCAGCACAGGGTCCTACGAGCAGTACTTC.

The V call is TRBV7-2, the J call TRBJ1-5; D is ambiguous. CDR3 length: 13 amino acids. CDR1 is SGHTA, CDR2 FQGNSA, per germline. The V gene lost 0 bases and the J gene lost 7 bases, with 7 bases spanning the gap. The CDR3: CASSLALGQPQHF. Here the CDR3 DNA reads TGTGCCAGCAGCTTAGCGCTGGGGCAGCCCCAGCATTTT.

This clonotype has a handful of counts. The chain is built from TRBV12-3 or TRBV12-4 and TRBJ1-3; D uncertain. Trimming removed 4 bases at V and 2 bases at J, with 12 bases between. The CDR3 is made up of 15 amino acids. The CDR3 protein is CASSSPLGPGNTIYF. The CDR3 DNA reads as TGTGCCAGCAGTTCGCCCCTAGGGCCTGGAAACACCATATATTTT.

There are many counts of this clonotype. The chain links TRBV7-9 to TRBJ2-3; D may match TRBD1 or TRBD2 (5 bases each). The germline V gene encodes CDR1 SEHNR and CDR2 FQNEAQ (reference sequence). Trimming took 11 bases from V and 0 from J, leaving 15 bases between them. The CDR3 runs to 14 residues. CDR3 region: CASLEGLSTDTQYF. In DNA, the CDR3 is TGTGCCTCACTCGAGGGGTTGAGCACAGATACGCAGTATTTT.

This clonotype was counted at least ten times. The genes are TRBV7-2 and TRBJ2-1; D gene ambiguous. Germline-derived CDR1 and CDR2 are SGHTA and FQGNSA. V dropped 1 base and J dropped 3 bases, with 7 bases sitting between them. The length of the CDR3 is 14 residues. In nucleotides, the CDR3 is TGTGCCAGCAGCTTAGGTTGGGGCTACAATGAGCAGTTCTTC. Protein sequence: CASSLGWGYNEQFF.

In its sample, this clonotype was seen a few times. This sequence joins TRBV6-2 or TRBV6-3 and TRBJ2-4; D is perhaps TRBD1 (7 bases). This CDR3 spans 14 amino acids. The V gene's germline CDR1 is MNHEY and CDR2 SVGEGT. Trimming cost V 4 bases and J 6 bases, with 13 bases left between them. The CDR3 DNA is TGTGCCAGCAGTTCGGGGGACAGTTTAAACATTCAGTACTTC. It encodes CASSSGDSLNIQYF.

DNA for the CDR3: TGTGCCAGCAGCTCCTCATCGCTAGCGGGGGCCCTCGGTGGCACGCAGTATTTT. As protein: CASSSSSLAGALGGTQYF. J is TRBJ2-3 and V is TRBV7-2; 10 positions match TRBD2. The CDR3 runs 18 residues. The V segment lost 4 bases and the J segment 9 bases; nucleotides outside the gene matches: 19. Germline CDR1 is SGHTA and CDR2 is FQGNSA.